This paragraph reports one T cell receptor (beta chain). This clonotype was counted at least ten times. Its antigen specificity is not known. Base-call qualities are not available, and no considerably larger clone is one nucleotide away. Libraries came from PCR. The reads were generated on an Illumina HiSeq 2500. To normalize quantification of the TCRbeta repertoire, the TCR libraries were built with molecular barcoding that relied on unique molecular identifiers. TCRdb reworked the public reads: Q25 trimming with fastp, MiXCR clone assembly, productive beta chains retained. Here each entry gathers all rows of one CDR3 protein and keeps the most common genes and DNA. The sample table contains about 400,000 distinct CDR3 sequences; only one count was recorded for about 14% of them. The ten largest clones capture roughly 4.5% of the sample. The sample belongs to a study of T-cell reconstitution after alpha-beta-depleted transplantation in children listed by TCRdb under 2016. About the full investigation: T-cell immune reconstitution after TCRalphabeta/CD19-depleted allogeneic hematopoietic cell transplantation in children was quantitatively tracked in the study by means of TCR repertoire profiling.

Spanning cysteine to phenylalanine, the CDR3 consists of 15 amino acids. Solely the CDR3 DNA is kept, with 45 bases framed from the first base. From a lookup of the germline V gene, CDR1 and CDR2 are SGDLS and YYNGEE. The V and J ends are trimmed by 0 bases and 7 bases, leaving 16 bases between them. The sequence came from a human donor who donated a stem cell graft to a child with Fanconi anemia. The sequencing here drew on PBMCs, taken from the stem cell graft. The V and J genes are TRBV9 and TRBJ1-1; the D region possibly corresponds to TRBD1 (5 bases align). The CDR3 reads CASSVGTQGTSEAFF. In nucleotide form, the sequence is TGTGCCAGCAGCGTAGGAACCCAGGGAACGAGTGAAGCTTTCTTT.